The source of this T cell receptor beta chain is a study of T cell responses to AZD1222 COVID-19 vaccine. The overall study: Pooled in the analysis were second doses at about 4 or about 12 weeks.

Comments on this clone: Its antigen is unknown.

Repertoires were generated with immunoSEQ multiplex PCR, while TCRdb's copy carries only in-frame clones and drops some. The data hold around 100,000 clones, with about 85% observed a single time. This CDR3 is 13 amino acids long. CDR1 is SNHLY, CDR2 FYNNEI, per germline. Unmatched junction bases numbered 4, after V lost 6 bases and J lost 5 bases. Findings and limits, study-wide: Donors were largely white British and mainly female; clonal diversity was possibly underestimated. Repertoires in all cases were sampled only once the peak T cell response had passed.

This material consisted of peripheral blood, taken on day 0 of AZD1222 vaccination. This TCR derives from an adult in good health. The chain combines TRBV2 with TRBJ1-5, with 7 bases matching TRBD1. The CDR3 DNA sequence: TGTGCCAGCAGGAGACAGGGAGATCAGCCCCAGCATTTT. Protein product: CASRRQGDQPQHF.